This T cell receptor (beta chain) was obtained from a study of T cell responses to AZD1222 COVID-19 vaccine. Profiling relied on immunoSEQ multiplex PCR, and the TCRdb table lists in-frame clones only, not all of them. The top ten hold about 0.5% of the sample, which has some 250,000 clones, 90% to 95% seen once. For this clone: Its target is unknown.

Overall study findings and caveats: Unmutated variant regions reportedly attract nearly half of all spike-specific TCRs. Spike-specific TCR repertoires showed rising breadth and depth after two AZD1222 doses. Donors were largely white British and mainly female; clonal diversity was possibly underestimated. Just 6 or 7 people given AZD1222 tested seropositive at baseline.

Germline V gene sequence: CDR1 MDHEN, CDR2 SYDVKM. The CDR3 contains 14 residues. V was trimmed by 6 bases and J by 5 bases, leaving 16 bases between them. The clonotype comes from an adult who received the AZD1222 COVID-19 vaccine. The material sequenced was peripheral blood, taken 28 days after the second AZD1222 dose. The genes are TRBV28 and TRBJ2-5; D gene unclear. This CDR3 reads CASSRSRAPETQYF. CDR3 nucleotides: TGTGCCAGCAGCCGTAGCCGGGCACCGGAGACCCAGTACTTC.